This entry concerns a single T cell receptor (beta chain). Its antigen target is currently unknown. No base quality information exists; no much larger clone differs at one position. The library was obtained by PCR. Reads for this sample came from an Illumina HiSeq 2500. To normalize quantification of the TCRbeta repertoire, the TCR libraries were built with molecular barcoding that relied on unique molecular identifiers. TCRdb took the public reads, trimmed them with fastp at Q25, ran MiXCR for clone calling and kept in-frame beta chains. When rows share a CDR3 protein, they turn into one entry using the most common DNA and genes. In this sample the table shows 380,000 or so distinct CDR3 sequences, 13% of which occur a single time. 4% to 5.5% of the sample comes from the top ten. These data originate in a study of T-cell reconstitution after alpha-beta-depleted transplantation in children listed by TCRdb under 2016. At the level of the whole study: Using TCR repertoire profiling, the study followed T-cell immune reconstitution in a quantitative way in children after TCRalphabeta/CD19-depleted allogeneic hematopoietic cell transplantation.

The clonotype originates from a human donor who donated a stem cell graft to a child with Fanconi anemia. Specimen: PBMCs, collected from the stem cell graft.

The nucleotide sequence is given as TGCGCCAGCAGCTTGAGGCCAGGGGGCGCGGGATACGAGCAGTACTTC. The translation is CASSLRPGGAGYEQYF. Recombination joined TRBV5-1 with TRBJ2-7; the junction holds 8 bases that match TRBD1. Compared with germline, V lacks 1 base and J lacks 4 bases; bases without a gene match: 10. The germline V gene specifies SGHRS as CDR1 and YFSETQ as CDR2. Including cysteine and phenylalanine, the CDR3 has 16 amino acids. The kept DNA is CDR3 alone, 48 bases in frame from the first base.